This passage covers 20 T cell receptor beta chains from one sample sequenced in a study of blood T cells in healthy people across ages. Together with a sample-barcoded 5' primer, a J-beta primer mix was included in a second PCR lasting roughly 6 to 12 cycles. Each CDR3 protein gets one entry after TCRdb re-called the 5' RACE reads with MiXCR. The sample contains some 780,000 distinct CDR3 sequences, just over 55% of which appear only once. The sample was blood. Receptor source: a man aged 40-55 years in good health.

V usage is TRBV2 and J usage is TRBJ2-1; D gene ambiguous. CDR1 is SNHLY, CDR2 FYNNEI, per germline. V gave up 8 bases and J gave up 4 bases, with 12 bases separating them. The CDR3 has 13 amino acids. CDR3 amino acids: CASDPTVYNEQFF. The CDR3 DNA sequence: TGTGCCAGCGACCCGACCGTTTACAATGAGCAGTTCTTC.

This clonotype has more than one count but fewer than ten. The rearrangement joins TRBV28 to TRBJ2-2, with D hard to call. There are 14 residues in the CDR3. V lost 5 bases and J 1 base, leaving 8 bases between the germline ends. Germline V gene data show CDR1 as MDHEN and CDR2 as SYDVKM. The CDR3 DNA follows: TGTGCCAGCAGTCTGGAGCAGAACACCGGGGAGCTGTTTTTT. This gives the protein CASSLEQNTGELFF.

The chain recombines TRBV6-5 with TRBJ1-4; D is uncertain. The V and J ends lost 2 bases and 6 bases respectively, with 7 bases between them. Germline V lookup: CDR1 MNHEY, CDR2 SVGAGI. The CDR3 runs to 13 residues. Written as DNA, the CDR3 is TGTGCCAGCAGTTACAATCCTGATGAAAAACTGTTTTTT. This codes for CASSYNPDEKLFF.

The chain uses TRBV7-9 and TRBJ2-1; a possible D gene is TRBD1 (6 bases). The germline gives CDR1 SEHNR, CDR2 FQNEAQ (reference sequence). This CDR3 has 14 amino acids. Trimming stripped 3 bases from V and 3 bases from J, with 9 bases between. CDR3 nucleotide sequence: TGTGCCAGCAGCTTGCAGGACAGCTACAATGAGCAGTTCTTC. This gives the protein CASSLQDSYNEQFF.

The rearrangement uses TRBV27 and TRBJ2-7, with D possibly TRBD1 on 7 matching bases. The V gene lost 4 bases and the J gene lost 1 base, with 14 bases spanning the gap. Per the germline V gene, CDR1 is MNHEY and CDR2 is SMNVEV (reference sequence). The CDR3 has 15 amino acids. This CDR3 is CASSSKGGQSYEQYF. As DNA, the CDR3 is TGTGCCAGCAGTTCGAAGGGGGGACAGTCCTACGAGCAGTACTTC.

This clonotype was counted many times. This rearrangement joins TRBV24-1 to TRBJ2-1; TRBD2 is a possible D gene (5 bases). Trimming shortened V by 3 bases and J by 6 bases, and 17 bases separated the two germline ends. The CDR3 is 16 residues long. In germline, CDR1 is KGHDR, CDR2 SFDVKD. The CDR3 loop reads CATSDNSLGSRNEQFF. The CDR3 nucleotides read TGTGCCACCAGTGATAATAGTTTGGGGAGTCGCAATGAGCAGTTCTTC.

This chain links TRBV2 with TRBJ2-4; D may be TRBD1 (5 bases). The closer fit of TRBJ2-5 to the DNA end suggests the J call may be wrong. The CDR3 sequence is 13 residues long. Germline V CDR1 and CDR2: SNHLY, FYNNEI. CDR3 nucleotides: TGTGCCAGCATCGACAGTAGCCAAGAGACCCAGTACTTC. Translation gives CASIDSSQETQYF.

CDR3 coding DNA: TGTGCCAGCAGTTCTCCAGAGTACGAGCAGTACTTC. This translates into CASSSPEYEQYF. The chain has TRBV6-6 and TRBJ2-7; no reliable D call. This CDR3 is built from 12 residues. Trimming took off 4 bases at V and 4 bases at J, with 8 bases between the two ends. Germline CDR1 MNHNY, CDR2 SVGAGI (reference sequence).

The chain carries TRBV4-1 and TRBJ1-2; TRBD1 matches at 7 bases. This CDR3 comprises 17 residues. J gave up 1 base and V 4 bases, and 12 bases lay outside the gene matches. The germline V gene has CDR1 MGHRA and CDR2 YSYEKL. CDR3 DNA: TGCGCCAGCAGCCCATCCCTCAGTGGACAGGATAACTATGGCTACACCTTC. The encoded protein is CASSPSLSGQDNYGYTF.

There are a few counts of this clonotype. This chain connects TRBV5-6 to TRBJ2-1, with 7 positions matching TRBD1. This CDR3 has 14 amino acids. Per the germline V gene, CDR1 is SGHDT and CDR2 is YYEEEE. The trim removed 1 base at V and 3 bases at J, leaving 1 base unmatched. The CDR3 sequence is CASSLTGVYNEQFF. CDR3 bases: TGTGCCAGCAGCTTGACAGGGGTCTACAATGAGCAGTTCTTC.

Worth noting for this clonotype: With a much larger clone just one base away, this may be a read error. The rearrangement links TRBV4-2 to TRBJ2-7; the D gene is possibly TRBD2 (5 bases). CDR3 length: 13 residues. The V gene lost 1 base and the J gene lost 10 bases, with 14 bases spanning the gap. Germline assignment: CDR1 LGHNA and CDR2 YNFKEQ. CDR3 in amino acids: CASSQARREIQYF. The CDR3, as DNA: TGTGCCAGCAGCCAAGCCAGAAGGGAGATCCAGTACTTC.

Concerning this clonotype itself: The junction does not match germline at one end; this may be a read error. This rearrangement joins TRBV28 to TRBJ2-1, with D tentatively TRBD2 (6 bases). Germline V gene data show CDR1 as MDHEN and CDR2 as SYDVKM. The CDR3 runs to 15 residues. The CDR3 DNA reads TGTGTCAGCTATCCGGCTATTACCGGGAGTAGCGAGCAGTTCTTC. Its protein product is CVSYPAITGSSEQFF.

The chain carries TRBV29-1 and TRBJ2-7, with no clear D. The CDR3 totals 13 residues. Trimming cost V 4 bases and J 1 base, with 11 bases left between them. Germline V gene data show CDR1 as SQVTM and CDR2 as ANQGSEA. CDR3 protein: CSVVSQNSYEQYF. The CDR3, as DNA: TGCAGCGTTGTATCACAGAATTCCTACGAGCAGTACTTC.

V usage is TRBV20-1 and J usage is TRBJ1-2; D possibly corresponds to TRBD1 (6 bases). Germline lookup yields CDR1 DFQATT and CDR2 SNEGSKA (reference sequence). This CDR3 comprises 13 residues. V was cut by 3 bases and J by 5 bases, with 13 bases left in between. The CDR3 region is CSASRGLQYGYTF. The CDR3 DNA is TGCAGTGCTAGCCGGGGGCTTCAGTATGGCTACACCTTC.

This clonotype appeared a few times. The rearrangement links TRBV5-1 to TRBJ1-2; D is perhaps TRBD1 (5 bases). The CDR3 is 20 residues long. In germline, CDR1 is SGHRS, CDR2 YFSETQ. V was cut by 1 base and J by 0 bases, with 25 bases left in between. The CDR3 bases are TGCGCCAGCAGCTTGAGGGGCGACCAGACCGGGAAAATAGCTAACTATGGCTACACCTTC. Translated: CASSLRGDQTGKIANYGYTF.

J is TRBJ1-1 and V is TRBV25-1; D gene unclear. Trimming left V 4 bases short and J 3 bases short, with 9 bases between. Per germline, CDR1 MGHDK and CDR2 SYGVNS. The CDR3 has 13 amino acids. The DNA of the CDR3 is TGTGCCAGCAGTGTATCGAGGGACACTGAAGCTTTCTTT. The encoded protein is CASSVSRDTEAFF.

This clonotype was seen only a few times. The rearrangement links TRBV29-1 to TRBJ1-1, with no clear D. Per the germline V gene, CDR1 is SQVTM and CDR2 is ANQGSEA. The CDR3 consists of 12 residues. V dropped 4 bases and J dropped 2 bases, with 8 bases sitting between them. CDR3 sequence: CSVGRTNTEAFF. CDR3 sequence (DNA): TGCAGCGTTGGTAGGACTAACACTGAAGCTTTCTTT. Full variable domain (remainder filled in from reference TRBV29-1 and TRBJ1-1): SAVISQKPSRDICQRGTSLTIQCQVDSQVTMMFWYRQQPGQSLTLIATANQGSEATYESGFVIDKFPISRPNLTFSTLTVSNMSPEDSSIYLCSVGRTNTEAFFGQGTRLTVV.

The DNA of the CDR3 is TGTGCCAGCAGTTACCAGGGTTACCGCTACACCTTC. Protein: CASSYQGYRYTF. The genes are TRBV6-5 and TRBJ1-2; D is perhaps TRBD1 (5 bases). Trimming shortened V by 2 bases and J by 9 bases, and 10 bases separated the two germline ends. The CDR3 spans 12 residues. Germline lookup yields CDR1 MNHEY and CDR2 SVGAGI.

CDR3 DNA sequence: TGTGCCAGCAGCCAAAAACAGGGGGACTCCTACGAGCAGTACTTC. Its translation: CASSQKQGDSYEQYF. This chain joins TRBV4-2 and TRBJ2-7, with 8 nucleotides matching TRBD1. The CDR3 is 15 amino acids. V gave up 2 bases and J gave up 0 bases; unmatched junction bases: 3. Germline V CDR1 and CDR2: LGHNA, YNFKEQ.

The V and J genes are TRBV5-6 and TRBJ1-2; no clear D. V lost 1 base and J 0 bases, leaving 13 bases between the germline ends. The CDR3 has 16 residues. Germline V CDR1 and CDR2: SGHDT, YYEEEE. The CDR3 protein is CASSLNLPGTNYGYTF. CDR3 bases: TGTGCCAGCAGCTTGAATCTACCGGGGACTAACTATGGCTACACCTTC. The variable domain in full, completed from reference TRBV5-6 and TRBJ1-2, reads DAGVTQSPTHLIKTRGQQVTLRCSPKSGHDTVSWYQQALGQGPQFIFQYYEEEERQRGNFPDRFSGHQFPNYSSELNVNALLLGDSALYLCASSLNLPGTNYGYTFGSGTRLTVV.